The rows below give T cell receptor beta chains drawn from one sample of a study of blood T cell repertoires in COVID-19. The table came from immunoSEQ multiplex PCR; TCRdb's copy has only in-frame clones and leaves some out. The sample holds around 100,000 clones, around 72% seen once. The sequencing sample was made of peripheral blood. The receptors were gathered from a man between 65 and 85 years old with COVID-19, enrolled during active disease. CDR3s include the opening cysteine and the closing phenylalanine or tryptophan. The order of the fields is clone size, D gene, V gene, J gene, CDR3 length, CDR3 DNA, CDR3 protein. D genes are given only for firm matches. Size tells how often a clone was seen (once, few, many) or the class of an expanded clone, and some rows leave it out.

abundance: NA
d_gene: TRBD1
v_gene: TRBV7-8
j_gene: TRBJ1-3
len: 18
CDR3nt: TGTGCCAGCAGCTTAGAGGACAGGGGCGTCCCCTCTGGAAACACCATATATTTT
CDR3aa: CASSLEDRGVPSGNTIYF

abundance: NA
d_gene: TRBD1
v_gene: TRBV7-9
j_gene: TRBJ1-2
len: 14
CDR3nt: TGTGCCAGCAGCTCCCAGGACAGGAGTTATGGCTACACCTTC
CDR3aa: CASSSQDRSYGYTF

abundance: NA
d_gene: NA
v_gene: TRBV4-1
j_gene: TRBJ1-1
len: 15
CDR3nt: TGCGCCAGCAGCCAAGTCGGTTGGGCGAACACTGAAGCTTTCTTT
CDR3aa: CASSQVGWANTEAFF

abundance: NA
d_gene: TRBD1
v_gene: TRBV6-4
j_gene: TRBJ2-1
len: 15
CDR3nt: TGTGCCAGCAGTGACTCAGGGGGCGCCTACAATGAGCAGTTCTTC
CDR3aa: CASSDSGGAYNEQFF

abundance: few
d_gene: TRBD1
v_gene: TRBV7-6
j_gene: TRBJ2-7
len: 15
CDR3nt: TGTGCCAGCAGCACGGGACAGGGGGGTGCCTACGAGCAGTACTTC
CDR3aa: CASSTGQGGAYEQYF

abundance: NA
d_gene: TRBD2
v_gene: TRBV18
j_gene: TRBJ2-1
len: 17
CDR3nt: TGTGCCAGCTCACTCCTAGCGGGAGAGGTCTATTACAATGAGCAGTTCTTC
CDR3aa: CASSLLAGEVYYNEQFF

abundance: NA
d_gene: NA
v_gene: TRBV6-4
j_gene: TRBJ1-1
len: 13
CDR3nt: TGTGCCAGCAGTGAACACCCGAACACTGAAGCTTTCTTT
CDR3aa: CASSEHPNTEAFF

abundance: NA
d_gene: TRBD2
v_gene: TRBV28
j_gene: TRBJ2-2
len: 13
CDR3nt: TGTGCCGGGCCGGGCGGGAGACCCGGGGAGCTGTTTTTT
CDR3aa: CAGPGGRPGELFF

abundance: NA
d_gene: TRBD1
v_gene: TRBV5-4
j_gene: TRBJ2-2
len: 15
CDR3nt: TGTGCCAGCAGCACCCAGACAGGGTTGTCCGGGGAGCTGTTTTTT
CDR3aa: CASSTQTGLSGELFF

abundance: NA
d_gene: TRBD2
v_gene: TRBV4-1
j_gene: TRBJ2-1
len: 16
CDR3nt: TGCGCCAGCAGCAACAGAGGGAGGACTAGCGGGGTTGAGCAGTTCTTC
CDR3aa: CASSNRGRTSGVEQFF

abundance: few
d_gene: TRBD2
v_gene: TRBV10-3
j_gene: TRBJ2-5
len: 15
CDR3nt: TGTGCCACCCTAGAGCGGGAACGCACGCAAGAGACCCAGTACTTC
CDR3aa: CATLERERTQETQYF

abundance: NA
d_gene: NA
v_gene: TRBV6-2/TRBV6-3
j_gene: TRBJ1-2
len: 14
CDR3nt: TGTGCCAGCAGTTACTCAGGTAGCCTCGGTGGCTACACCTTC
CDR3aa: CASSYSGSLGGYTF

abundance: NA
d_gene: TRBD2
v_gene: TRBV5-4
j_gene: TRBJ2-1
len: 15
CDR3nt: TGTGCCAGCAGCTTGTATCCGGGAGGAGGGGATGAGCAGTTCTTC
CDR3aa: CASSLYPGGGDEQFF

abundance: NA
d_gene: NA
v_gene: TRBV5-1
j_gene: TRBJ1-4
len: 15
CDR3nt: TGCGCCAGCAGCTTGGTGGGGGGTCTCGATGAAAAACTGTTTTTT
CDR3aa: CASSLVGGLDEKLFF

abundance: NA
d_gene: NA
v_gene: TRBV19
j_gene: TRBJ1-1
len: 15
CDR3nt: TGTGCCAGTACTCAACGGGACGGGGGGGACACTGAAGCTTTCTTT
CDR3aa: CASTQRDGGDTEAFF

abundance: few
d_gene: NA
v_gene: TRBV11-2
j_gene: TRBJ2-1
len: 14
CDR3nt: TGTGCCAGCAGCTTACAGGGCCCCTACAATGAGCAGTTCTTC
CDR3aa: CASSLQGPYNEQFF

abundance: NA
d_gene: TRBD1
v_gene: TRBV5-4
j_gene: TRBJ1-2
len: 15
CDR3nt: TGTGCCAGCAGCTTAACAGGGGGCGGTGGCCATGGCTACACCTTC
CDR3aa: CASSLTGGGGHGYTF

abundance: NA
d_gene: NA
v_gene: TRBV7-9
j_gene: TRBJ2-4
len: 15
CDR3nt: TGTGCCAGCAGTTCACATGGGGGCAGCAAAAACATTCAGTACTTC
CDR3aa: CASSSHGGSKNIQYF

abundance: NA
d_gene: NA
v_gene: TRBV6-2/TRBV6-3
j_gene: TRBJ1-5
len: 13
CDR3nt: TGTGCCAGCAGTTCAGGGTCTCATGGGCCCCAGCATTTT
CDR3aa: CASSSGSHGPQHF

abundance: NA
d_gene: NA
v_gene: TRBV7-2
j_gene: TRBJ1-2
len: 13
CDR3nt: TGTGCCAGCAGCCCGGGGGGGGGCTGGGGCTACACCTTC
CDR3aa: CASSPGGGWGYTF